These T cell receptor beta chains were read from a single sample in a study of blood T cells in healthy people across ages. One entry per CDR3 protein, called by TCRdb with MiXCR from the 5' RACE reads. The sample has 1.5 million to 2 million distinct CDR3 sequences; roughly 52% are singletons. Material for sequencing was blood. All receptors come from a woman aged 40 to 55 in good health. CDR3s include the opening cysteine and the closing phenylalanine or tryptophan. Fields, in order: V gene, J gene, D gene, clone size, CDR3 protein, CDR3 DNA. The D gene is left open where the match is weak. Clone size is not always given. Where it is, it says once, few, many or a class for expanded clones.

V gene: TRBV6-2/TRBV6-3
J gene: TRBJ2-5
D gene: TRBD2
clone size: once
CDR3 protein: CASRFSGGLQETQYF
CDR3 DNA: TGTGCCAGCAGATTTAGCGGGGGTCTCCAAGAGACCCAGTACTTC

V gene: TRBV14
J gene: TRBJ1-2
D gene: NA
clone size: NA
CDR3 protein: CASSPRGGAAYNYGYTF
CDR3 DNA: TGTGCCAGCAGCCCGCGAGGGGGGGCGGCATATAACTATGGCTACACCTTC

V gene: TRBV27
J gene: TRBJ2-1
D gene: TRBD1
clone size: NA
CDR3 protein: CATWSGGGYNEQFF
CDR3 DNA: TGTGCCACCTGGTCAGGGGGCGGTTACAATGAGCAGTTCTTC

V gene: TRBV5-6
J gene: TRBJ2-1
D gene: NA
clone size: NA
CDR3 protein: CASSLEPGNEQFF
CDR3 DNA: TGTGCCAGCAGCTTGGAGCCCGGTAATGAGCAGTTCTTC

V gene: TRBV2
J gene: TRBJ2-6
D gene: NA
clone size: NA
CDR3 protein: CARERESGANVLTF
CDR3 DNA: TGTGCCAGGGAAAGGGAGTCTGGGGCCAACGTCCTGACTTTC

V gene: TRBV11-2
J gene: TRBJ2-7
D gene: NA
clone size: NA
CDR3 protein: CASSSGKSALDEQYF
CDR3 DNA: TGTGCCAGCAGCTCGGGAAAAAGTGCCCTCGACGAGCAGTACTTC

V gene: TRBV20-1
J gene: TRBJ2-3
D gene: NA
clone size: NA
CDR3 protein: CSTELNTQYF
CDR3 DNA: TGCAGTACCGAGCTCAATACGCAGTATTTT

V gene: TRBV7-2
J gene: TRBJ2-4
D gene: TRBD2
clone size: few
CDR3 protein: CASSLVGLRGVANIQYF
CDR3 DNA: TGTGCCAGCAGCTTAGTGGGACTACGTGGTGTTGCAAACATTCAGTACTTC

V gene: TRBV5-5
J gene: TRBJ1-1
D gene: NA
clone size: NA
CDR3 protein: CASRADRMNTEAFF
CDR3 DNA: TGTGCCAGCAGAGCTGACAGGATGAACACTGAAGCTTTCTTT

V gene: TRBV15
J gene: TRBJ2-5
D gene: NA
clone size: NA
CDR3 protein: CATSRENGPGETQYF
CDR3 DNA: TGTGCCACCAGCAGAGAAAATGGGCCGGGGGAGACCCAGTACTTC

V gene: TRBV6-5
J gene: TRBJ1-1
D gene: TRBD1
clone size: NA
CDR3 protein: CASRTGGPGTEAFF
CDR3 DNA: TGTGCCAGCAGGACAGGGGGCCCCGGCACTGAAGCTTTCTTT

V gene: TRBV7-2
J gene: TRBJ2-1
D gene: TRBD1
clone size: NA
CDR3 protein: CASSLAGTGVSYEQFF
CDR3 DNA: TGTGCCAGCAGCTTAGCCGGGACAGGCGTCTCCTATGAGCAGTTCTTC

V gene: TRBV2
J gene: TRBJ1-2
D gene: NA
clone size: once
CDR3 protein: CARGEVTEIYGYTF
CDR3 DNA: TGTGCCAGAGGGGAGGTTACAGAGATCTATGGCTACACCTTC

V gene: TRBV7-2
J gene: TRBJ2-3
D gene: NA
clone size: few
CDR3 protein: CASSSTGQYF
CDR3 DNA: TGTGCCAGCAGCTCCACGGGGCAGTATTTT

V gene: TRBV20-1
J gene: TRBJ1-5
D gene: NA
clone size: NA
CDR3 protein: CSASRQISMGSNQPQHF
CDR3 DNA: TGCAGTGCTAGCAGACAGATATCAATGGGCAGCAATCAGCCCCAGCATTTT

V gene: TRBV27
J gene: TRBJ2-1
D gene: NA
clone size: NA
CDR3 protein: CASSFHRRGGDYNEQFF
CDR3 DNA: TGTGCCAGCAGTTTCCACAGGAGGGGGGGGGATTACAATGAGCAGTTCTTC

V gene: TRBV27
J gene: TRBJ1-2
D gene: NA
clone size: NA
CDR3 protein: CASSLSPGNFGGYTF
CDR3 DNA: TGTGCCAGCAGTTTATCTCCAGGGAATTTTGGCGGCTACACCTTC

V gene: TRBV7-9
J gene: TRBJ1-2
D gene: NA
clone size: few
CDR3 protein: CASSLSTSNYGYTF
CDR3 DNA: TGTGCCAGCAGCTTAAGTACGTCAAACTATGGCTACACCTTC

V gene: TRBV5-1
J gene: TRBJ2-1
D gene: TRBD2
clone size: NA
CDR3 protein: CASRLTSGWSSYNEQFF
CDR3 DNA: TGCGCCAGCAGGCTGACTAGCGGGTGGAGCTCCTACAATGAGCAGTTCTTC

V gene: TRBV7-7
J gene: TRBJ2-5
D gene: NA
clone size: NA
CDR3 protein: CASSSGGGFQETQYF
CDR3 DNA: TGTGCTAGCAGCTCCGGAGGGGGGTTCCAAGAGACCCAGTACTTC

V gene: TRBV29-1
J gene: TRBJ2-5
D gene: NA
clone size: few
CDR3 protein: CSVPGGGGETQYF
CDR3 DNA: TGCAGCGTTCCAGGGGGGGGAGGAGAGACCCAGTACTTC

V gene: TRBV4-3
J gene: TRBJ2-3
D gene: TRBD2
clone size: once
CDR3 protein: CAGSQEIVTSGGSTDTQYF
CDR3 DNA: TGCGCCGGCAGCCAAGAGATAGTGACTAGCGGGGGGAGCACAGATACGCAGTATTTT

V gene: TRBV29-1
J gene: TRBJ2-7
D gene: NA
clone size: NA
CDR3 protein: CSVEGPIGEQYF
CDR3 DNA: TGCAGCGTTGAAGGCCCGATAGGAGAGCAGTACTTC

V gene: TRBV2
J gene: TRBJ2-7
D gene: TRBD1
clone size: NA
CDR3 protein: CASRTPPNRSINRGFDEQYF
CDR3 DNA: TGTGCCAGCAGGACTCCGCCTAACCGATCAATCAACAGGGGATTCGACGAGCAGTACTTC

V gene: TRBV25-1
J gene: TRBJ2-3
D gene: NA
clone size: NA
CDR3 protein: CASSEWARGASDTQYF
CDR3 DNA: TGTGCCAGCAGTGAATGGGCCCGGGGGGCCTCAGATACGCAGTATTTT

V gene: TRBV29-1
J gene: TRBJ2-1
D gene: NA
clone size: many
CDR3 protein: CSAGPSYLDNEQFF
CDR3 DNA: TGCAGCGCTGGTCCTTCGTACCTCGACAATGAGCAGTTCTTC

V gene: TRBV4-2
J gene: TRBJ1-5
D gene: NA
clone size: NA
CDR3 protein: CASSQEAGTGNQPQHF
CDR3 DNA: TGTGCCAGCAGCCAAGAGGCGGGCACGGGCAATCAGCCCCAGCATTTT

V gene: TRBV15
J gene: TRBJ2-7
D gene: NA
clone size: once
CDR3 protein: CATSRDRGVGYEQYF
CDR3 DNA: TGTGCCACCAGCAGAGATCGCGGTGTTGGATACGAGCAGTACTTC

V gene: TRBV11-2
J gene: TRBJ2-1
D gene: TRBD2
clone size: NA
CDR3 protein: CASSLAGGEGEQFF
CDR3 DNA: TGTGCCAGCAGCTTAGCTGGAGGGGAGGGTGAGCAGTTCTTC

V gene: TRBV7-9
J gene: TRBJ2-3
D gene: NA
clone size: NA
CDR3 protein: CASSLAGGGFGDTQYF
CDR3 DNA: TGTGCCAGCAGCTTAGCGGGTGGCGGTTTCGGGGATACGCAGTATTTT

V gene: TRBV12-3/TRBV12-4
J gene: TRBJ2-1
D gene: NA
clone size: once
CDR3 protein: CASSLGTGRSGNEQFF
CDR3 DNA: TGTGCCAGCAGTTTAGGAACCGGACGGTCCGGTAATGAGCAGTTCTTC

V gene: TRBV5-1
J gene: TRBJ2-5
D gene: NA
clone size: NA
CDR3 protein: CASSLSLGEQETQYF
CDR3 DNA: TGCGCCAGCAGCTTGAGTTTGGGGGAACAAGAGACCCAGTACTTC

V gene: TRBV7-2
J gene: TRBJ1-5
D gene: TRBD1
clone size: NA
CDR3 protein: CASSPRRQGGGQPQHF
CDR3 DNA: TGTGCCAGCAGCCCAAGAAGACAGGGGGGAGGTCAGCCCCAGCATTTT

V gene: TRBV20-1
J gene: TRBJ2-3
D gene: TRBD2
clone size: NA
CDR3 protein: CSASFGGATTDTQYF
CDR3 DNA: TGCAGTGCTAGCTTCGGGGGGGCAACGACAGATACGCAGTATTTT

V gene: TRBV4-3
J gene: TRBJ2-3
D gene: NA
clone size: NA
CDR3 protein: CASSQATSSDAQYF
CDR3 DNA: TGCGCCAGCAGCCAAGCTACTAGCAGTGATGCGCAGTATTTT

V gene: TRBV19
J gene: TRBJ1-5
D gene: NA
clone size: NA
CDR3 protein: CASSIAGTGARINQPQHF
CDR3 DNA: TGTGCCAGTAGTATAGCTGGGACGGGCGCCCGAATCAATCAGCCCCAGCATTTT

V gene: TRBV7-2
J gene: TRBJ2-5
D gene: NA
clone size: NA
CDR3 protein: CASENQGTEETQYF
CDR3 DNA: TGTGCCAGCGAAAACCAGGGGACCGAAGAGACCCAGTACTTC

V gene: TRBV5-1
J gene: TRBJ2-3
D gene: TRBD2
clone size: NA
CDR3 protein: CASSFGLRGVTTDTQYF
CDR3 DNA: TGCGCCAGCAGCTTTGGGTTGCGGGGGGTGACCACAGATACGCAGTATTTT

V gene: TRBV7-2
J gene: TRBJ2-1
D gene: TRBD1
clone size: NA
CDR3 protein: CASSSDRESYNEQFF
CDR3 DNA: TGTGCCAGCAGCTCCGACAGGGAATCATACAATGAGCAGTTCTTC

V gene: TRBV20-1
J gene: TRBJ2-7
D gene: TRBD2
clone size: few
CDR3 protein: CSVQTGLGSYEQYF
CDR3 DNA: TGCAGTGTTCAAACGGGACTAGGATCGTACGAGCAGTACTTC

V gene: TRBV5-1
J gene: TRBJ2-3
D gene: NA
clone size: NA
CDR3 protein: CASSLHTVGTDTQYF
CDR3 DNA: TGCGCCAGCAGCTTGCACACTGTAGGCACAGATACGCAGTATTTT

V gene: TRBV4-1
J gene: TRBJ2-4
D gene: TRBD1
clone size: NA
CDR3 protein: CASSQDGQGAKNIQYF
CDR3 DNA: TGCGCCAGCAGCCAAGACGGACAGGGGGCCAAAAACATTCAGTACTTC

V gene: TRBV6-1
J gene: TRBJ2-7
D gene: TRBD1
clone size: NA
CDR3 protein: CASSENNRDRGHEQYF
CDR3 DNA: TGTGCCAGCAGTGAAAACAACCGGGACAGGGGGCACGAGCAGTACTTC

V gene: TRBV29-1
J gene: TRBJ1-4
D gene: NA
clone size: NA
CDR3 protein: CSVLKGEKLFF
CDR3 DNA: TGCAGCGTTCTTAAAGGGGAAAAACTGTTTTTT

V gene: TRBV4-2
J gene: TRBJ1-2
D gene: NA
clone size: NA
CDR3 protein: CASTPGRDLDGYTF
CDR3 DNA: TGTGCCAGCACCCCCGGAAGGGACTTAGATGGCTACACCTTC